This TCR beta chain was obtained from a study of shared clonotypes between healthy human individuals. V lost 2 bases, J lost 3 bases, and 11 bases stayed unmatched. The CDR3 loop spans 17 amino acids. Germline V gene sequence: CDR1 SGHTA, CDR2 FQGNSA. Libraries were prepared by immunoSEQ multiplex PCR; TCRdb keeps only in-frame clonotypes and omits some of them. Here the sample spans about 2 million clones, 85% to 95% being singletons. This chain joins TRBV7-2 and TRBJ1-2, with TRBD1 matching over 8 bases. The sequence derives from a man aged 18 to 30 in good health. The sequencing sample was made of naive CD4+ T cells sorted from blood. Subset noted: CD45RA+ positively selected. CDR3 residues: CASSLRAGGTLHYGYTF. CDR3 coding DNA: TGTGCCAGCAGCTTAAGGGCAGGGGGCACCCTCCACTATGGCTACACCTTC.